This T cell receptor (beta chain) was captured in a study of post-analysis software for immune sequencing data. Study summary: Patients had relapsing-remitting, secondary progressive or progressive-relapsing multiple sclerosis; some lacked subtype.

On this clonotype: Its matching antigen is unknown.

Study results and limitations: Compared with controls, patients had more of 4 or 5 TRBV segments, including TRBV5-6, TRBV5-1 and TRBV20-1. Multiple sclerosis patients had significantly lower normalized Chao1 diversity than controls.

Germline CDR1 and CDR2: SQVTM and ANQGSEA. Between the trimmed V and J ends, which lost 4 bases and 2 bases, there was a span of 15 bases. This CDR3 is built from 15 residues. cDNA libraries for TCR beta contained unique molecular identifiers. The source material, about 0.9 to 11 million T cells, gave rise to 500,000 or so cDNA molecules. TCRdb reanalysed the PCR reads using MiXCR and keeps one entry per CDR3 protein. The profile shows approximately 350,000 distinct CDR3 sequences, approximately 33% of them singletons. V is TRBV29-1 and J is TRBJ2-4; the D call may be TRBD1 or TRBD2 (5 bases each). Sequencing was carried out using blood. The clonotype originates from a girl aged 10 to 17 with multiple sclerosis. CDR3 coding DNA: TGCAGCGTTGTCGGTGGGGGAAGTACCAAAAACATTCAGTACTTC. This sequence encodes CSVVGGGSTKNIQYF.